This T cell receptor beta chain was recovered during a study of blood T cells in healthy people across ages. The study, taken as a whole, reports: Aged donors had fewer naive CD4+ cells and lower diversity than long-lived donors.

This clonotype has just a few counts. What it binds is not known. The CDR3 sequence is 13 residues long. The ends were cut back, 3 bases at V and 1 base at J, with 6 bases in the middle. Germline V gene lookup returns CDR1 SGHTA and CDR2 FQGNSA. Each donor had around 11 milliliters of peripheral blood drawn. Isolation per sample recovered at least 6 million PBMCs. Extraction yielded at least 5 micrograms of total RNA per sample. Next came a second PCR, run for roughly 6 to 11 cycles, which used a sample-barcoded 5' primer along with a J-beta primer mix. TCRdb passed the 5' RACE reads through MiXCR, listing each CDR3 protein once. The data contain 1.5 million to 2 million distinct CDR3 sequences, roughly two fifths of them singletons.

This receptor was obtained from a human donor in good health. The chain combines TRBV7-2 with TRBJ1-1, with no clear D. Sequenced input: blood. CDR3 region: CASSFERNTEAFF. The CDR3 nucleotides read TGTGCCAGCAGCTTCGAGCGGAACACTGAAGCTTTCTTT.